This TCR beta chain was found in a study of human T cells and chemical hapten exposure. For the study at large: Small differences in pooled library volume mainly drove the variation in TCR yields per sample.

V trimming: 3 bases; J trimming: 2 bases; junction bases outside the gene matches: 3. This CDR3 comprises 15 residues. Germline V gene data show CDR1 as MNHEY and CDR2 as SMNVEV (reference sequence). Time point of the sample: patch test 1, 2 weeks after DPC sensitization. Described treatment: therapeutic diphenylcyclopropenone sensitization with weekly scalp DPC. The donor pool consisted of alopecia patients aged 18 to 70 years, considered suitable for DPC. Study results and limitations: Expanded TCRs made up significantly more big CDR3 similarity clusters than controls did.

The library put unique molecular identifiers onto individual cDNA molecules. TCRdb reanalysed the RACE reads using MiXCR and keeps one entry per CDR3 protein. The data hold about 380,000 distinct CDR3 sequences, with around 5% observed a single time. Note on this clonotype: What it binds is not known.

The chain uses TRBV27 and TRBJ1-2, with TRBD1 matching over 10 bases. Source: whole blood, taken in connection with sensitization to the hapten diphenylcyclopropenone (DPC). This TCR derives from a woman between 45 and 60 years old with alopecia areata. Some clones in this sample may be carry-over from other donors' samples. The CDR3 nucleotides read TGTGCCAGCAGTTTGAGACAGGGGGCGAACTATGGCTACACCTTC. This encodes CASSLRQGANYGYTF.